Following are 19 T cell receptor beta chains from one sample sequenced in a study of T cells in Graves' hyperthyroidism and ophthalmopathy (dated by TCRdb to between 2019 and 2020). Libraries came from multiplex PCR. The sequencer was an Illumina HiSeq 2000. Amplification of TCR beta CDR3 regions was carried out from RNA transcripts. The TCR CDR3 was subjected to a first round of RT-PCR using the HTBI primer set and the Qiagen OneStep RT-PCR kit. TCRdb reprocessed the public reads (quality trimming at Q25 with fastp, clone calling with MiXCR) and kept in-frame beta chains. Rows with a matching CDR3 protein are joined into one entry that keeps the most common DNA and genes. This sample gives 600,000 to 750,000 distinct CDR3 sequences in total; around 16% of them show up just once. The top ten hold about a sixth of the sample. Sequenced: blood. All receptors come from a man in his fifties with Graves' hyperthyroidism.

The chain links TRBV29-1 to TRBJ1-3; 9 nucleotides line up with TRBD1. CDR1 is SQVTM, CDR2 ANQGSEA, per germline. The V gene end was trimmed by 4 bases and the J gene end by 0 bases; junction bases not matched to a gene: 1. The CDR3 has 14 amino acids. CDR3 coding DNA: TGCAGCGTTGGGGACAGGGCCTCTGGAAACACCATATATTTT. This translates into CSVGDRASGNTIYF.

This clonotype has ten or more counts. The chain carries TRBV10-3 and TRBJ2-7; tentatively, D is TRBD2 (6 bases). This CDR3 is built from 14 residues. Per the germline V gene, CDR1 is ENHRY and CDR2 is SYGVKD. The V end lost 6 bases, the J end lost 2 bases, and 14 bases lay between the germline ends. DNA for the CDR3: TGTGCCATCAGAGCTCCGGGACTCACCTACGAGCAGTACTTC. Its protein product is CAIRAPGLTYEQYF.

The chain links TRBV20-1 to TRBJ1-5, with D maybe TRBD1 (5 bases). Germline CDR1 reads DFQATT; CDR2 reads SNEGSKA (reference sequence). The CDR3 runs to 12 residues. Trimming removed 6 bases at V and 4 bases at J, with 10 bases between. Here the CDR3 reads CSASRVNQPQHF. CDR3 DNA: TGCAGTGCCTCCAGGGTGAATCAGCCCCAGCATTTT.

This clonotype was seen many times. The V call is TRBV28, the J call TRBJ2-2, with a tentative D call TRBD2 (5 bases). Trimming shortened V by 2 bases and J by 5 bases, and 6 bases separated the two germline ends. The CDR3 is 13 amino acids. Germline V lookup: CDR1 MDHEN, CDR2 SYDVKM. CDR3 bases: TGTGCCAGCAGTTTACGGGAAACCGGGGAGCTGTTTTTT. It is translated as CASSLRETGELFF.

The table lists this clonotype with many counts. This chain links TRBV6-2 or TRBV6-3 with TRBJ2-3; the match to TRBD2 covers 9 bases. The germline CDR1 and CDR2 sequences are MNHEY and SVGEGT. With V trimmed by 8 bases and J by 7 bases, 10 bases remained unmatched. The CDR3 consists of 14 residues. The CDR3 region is CASSRTSARNTQYF. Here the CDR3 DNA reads TGTGCCAGCTCCCGGACTAGCGCCAGAAATACGCAGTATTTT.

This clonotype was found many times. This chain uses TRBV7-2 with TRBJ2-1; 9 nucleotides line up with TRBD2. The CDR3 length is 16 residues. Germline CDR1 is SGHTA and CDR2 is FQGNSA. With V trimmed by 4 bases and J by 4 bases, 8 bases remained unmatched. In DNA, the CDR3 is TGTGCCAGCAGCTCCCCCCCTAGCGGGAAATACAATGAGCAGTTCTTC. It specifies CASSSPPSGKYNEQFF. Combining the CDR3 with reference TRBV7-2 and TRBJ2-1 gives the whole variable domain GAGVSQSPSNKVTEKGKDVELRCDPISGHTALYWYRQSLGQGLEFLIYFQGNSAPDKSGLPSDRFSAERTGGSVSTLTIQRTQQEDSAVYLCASSSPPSGKYNEQFFGPGTRLTVL.

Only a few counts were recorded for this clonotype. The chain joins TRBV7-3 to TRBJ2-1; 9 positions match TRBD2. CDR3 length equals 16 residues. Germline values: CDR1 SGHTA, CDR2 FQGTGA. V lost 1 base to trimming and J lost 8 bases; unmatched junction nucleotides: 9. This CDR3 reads CASSLKGTSPTDEQFF. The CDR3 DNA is TGTGCCAGCAGCTTAAAGGGGACTAGCCCCACGGATGAGCAGTTCTTC.

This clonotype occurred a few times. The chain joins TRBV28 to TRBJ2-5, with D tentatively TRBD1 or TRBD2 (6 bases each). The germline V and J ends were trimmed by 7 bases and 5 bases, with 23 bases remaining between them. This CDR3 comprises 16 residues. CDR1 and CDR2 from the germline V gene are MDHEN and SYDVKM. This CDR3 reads CASTPGGRGIGETQYF. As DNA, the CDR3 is TGTGCCAGCACCCCCGGGGGCAGGGGAATAGGGGAGACCCAGTACTTC.

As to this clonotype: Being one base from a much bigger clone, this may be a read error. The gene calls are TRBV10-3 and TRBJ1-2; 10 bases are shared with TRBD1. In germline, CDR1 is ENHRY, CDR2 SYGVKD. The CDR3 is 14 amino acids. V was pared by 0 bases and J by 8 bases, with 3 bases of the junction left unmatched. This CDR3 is CAISESTGGNGYTF. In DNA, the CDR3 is TGTGCCATCAGTGAGTCGACAGGGGGCAACGGCTACACCTTC.

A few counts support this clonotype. The CDR3 bases are TGTGCCTGGAGTTCCGGGGGCTCCTACGAGCAGTACTTC. Translation gives CAWSSGGSYEQYF. The chain is built from TRBV30 and TRBJ2-7; a weak D match, TRBD2 (6 bases). Trimming left V 2 bases short and J 0 bases short, with 8 bases between. Germline V lookup: CDR1 GTSNPN, CDR2 SVGIG (reference sequence). CDR3 size: 13 residues.

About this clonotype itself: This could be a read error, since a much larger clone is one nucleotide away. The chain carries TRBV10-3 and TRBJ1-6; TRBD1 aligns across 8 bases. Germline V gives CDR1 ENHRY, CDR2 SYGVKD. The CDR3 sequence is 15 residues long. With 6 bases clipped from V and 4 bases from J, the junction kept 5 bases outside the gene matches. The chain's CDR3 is CAIRQGAVYNSPLHF. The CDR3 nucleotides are TGTGCCATCAGGCAGGGGGCGGTTTATAATTCACCCCTCCACTTT.

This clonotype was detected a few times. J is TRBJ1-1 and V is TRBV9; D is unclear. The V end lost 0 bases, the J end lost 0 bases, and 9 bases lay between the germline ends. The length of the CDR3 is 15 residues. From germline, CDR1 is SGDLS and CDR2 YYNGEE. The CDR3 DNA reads TGTGCCAGCAGCGTAGATGTCAACTTGAACACTGAAGCTTTCTTT. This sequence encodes CASSVDVNLNTEAFF.

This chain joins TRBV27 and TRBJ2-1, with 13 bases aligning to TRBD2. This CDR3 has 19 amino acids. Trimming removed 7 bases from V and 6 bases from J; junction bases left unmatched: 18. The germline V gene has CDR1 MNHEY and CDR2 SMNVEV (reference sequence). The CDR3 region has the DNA TGTGCCAGCACCGGCTTCGAACTAGCGGGAGGGCCTATCGGCAATGAGCAGTTCTTC. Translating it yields CASTGFELAGGPIGNEQFF.

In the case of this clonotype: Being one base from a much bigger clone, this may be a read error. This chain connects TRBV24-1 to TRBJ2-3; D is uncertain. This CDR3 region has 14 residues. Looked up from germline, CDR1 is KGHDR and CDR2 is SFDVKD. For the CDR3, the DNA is TGTGCCACCAGTGATTTCTCGGCCAGAGATTCGCAGTATTTT. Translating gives CATSDFSARDSQYF.

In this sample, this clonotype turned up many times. CDR3 in DNA: TGTGCCAGCAGATCTCGGACAGGGTTGAATGAAGCTTTCTTT. It codes for CASRSRTGLNEAFF. The rearrangement uses TRBV28 and TRBJ1-1; 8 bases fit TRBD1. The J segment lost 7 bases and the V segment lost 6 bases, leaving 10 bases of the junction unmatched. The CDR3 contains 14 residues. The germline gives CDR1 MDHEN, CDR2 SYDVKM.

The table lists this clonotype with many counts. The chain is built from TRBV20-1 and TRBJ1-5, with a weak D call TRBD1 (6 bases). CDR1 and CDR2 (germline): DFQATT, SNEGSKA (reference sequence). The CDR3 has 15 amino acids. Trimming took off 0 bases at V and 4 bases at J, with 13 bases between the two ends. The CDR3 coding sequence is TGCAGTGCTAGAGAGGGGGCCAGTTTGAATCAGCCCCAGCATTTT. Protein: CSAREGASLNQPQHF.

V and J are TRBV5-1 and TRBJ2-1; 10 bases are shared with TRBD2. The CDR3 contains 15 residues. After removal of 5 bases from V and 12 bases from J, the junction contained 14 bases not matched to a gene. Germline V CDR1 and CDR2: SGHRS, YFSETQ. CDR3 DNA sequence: TGCGCCAGCAGAGCCCCGGGACTAGCGTACCTCCGGCAGTTCTTC. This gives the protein CASRAPGLAYLRQFF. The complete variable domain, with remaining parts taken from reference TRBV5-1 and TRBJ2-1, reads KAGVTQTPRYLIKTRGQQVTLSCSPISGHRSVSWYQQTPGQGLQFLFEYFSETQRNKGNFPGRFSGRQFSNSRSEMNVSTLELGDSALYLCASRAPGLAYLRQFFGPGTRLTVL.

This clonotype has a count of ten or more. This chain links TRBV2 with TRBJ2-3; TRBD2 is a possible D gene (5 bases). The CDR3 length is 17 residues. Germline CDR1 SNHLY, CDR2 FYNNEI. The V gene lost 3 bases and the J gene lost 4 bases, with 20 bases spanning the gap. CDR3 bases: TGTGCCAGCAGTGACACTGCGGGCCAAGTAGAACCAGATACGCAGTATTTT. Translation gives CASSDTAGQVEPDTQYF.

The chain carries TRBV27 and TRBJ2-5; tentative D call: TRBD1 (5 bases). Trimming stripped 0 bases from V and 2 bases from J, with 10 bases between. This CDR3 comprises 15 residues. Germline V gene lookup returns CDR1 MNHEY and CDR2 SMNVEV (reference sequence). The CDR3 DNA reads TGTGCCAGCAGTTTATCGCAGGGAATACAAGAGACCCAGTACTTC. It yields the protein CASSLSQGIQETQYF.